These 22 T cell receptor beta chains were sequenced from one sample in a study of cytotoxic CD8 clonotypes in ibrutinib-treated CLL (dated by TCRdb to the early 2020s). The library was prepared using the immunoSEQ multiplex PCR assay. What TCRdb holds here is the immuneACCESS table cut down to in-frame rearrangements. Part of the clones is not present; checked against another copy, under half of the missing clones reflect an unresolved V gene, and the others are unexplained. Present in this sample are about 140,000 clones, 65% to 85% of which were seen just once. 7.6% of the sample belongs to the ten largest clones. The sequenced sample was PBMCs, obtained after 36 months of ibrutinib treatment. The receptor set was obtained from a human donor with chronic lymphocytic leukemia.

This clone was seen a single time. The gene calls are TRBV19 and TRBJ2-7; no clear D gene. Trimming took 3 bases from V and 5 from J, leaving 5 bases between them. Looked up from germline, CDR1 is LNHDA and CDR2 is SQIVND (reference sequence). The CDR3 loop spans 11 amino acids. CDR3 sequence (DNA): TGTGCCAGTAGTATGAGGAACGAGCAGTACTTC. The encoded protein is CASSMRNEQYF.

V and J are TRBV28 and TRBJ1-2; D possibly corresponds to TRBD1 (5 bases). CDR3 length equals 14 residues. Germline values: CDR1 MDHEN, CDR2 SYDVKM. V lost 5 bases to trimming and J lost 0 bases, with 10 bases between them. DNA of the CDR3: TGTGCCAGCAGTCCCCCGGGGGCTAACTATGGCTACACCTTC. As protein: CASSPPGANYGYTF.

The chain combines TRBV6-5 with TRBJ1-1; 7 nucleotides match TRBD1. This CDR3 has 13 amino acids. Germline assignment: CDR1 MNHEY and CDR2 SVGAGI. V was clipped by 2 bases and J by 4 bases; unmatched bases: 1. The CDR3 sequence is CASSYRGLTEAFF. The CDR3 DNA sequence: TGTGCCAGCAGTTACAGGGGGCTCACTGAAGCTTTCTTT.

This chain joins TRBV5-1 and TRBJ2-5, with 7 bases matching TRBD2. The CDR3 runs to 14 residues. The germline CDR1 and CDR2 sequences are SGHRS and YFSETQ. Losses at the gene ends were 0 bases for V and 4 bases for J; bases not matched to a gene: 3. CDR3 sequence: CASSLGLAAETQYF. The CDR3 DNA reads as TGCGCCAGCAGCTTGGGACTAGCCGCAGAGACCCAGTACTTC.

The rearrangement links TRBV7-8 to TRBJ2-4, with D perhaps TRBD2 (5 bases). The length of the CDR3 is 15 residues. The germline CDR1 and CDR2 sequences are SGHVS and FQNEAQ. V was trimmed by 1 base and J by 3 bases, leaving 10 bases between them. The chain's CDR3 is CASSLVASLKNIQYF. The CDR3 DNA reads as TGTGCCAGCAGCTTAGTCGCTAGCCTCAAAAACATTCAGTACTTC.

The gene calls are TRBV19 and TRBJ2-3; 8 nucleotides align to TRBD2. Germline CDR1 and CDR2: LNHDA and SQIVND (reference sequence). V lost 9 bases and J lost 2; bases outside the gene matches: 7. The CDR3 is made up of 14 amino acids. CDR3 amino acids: CASGRRGATDTQYF. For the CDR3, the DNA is TGTGCCAGCGGGAGGCGGGGGGCCACAGATACGCAGTATTTT.

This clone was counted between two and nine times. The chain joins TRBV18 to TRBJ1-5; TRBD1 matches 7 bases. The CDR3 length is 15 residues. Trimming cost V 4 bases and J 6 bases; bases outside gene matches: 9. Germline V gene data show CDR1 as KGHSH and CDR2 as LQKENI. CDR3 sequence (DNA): TGTGCCAGCTCACTGGGACAGCGTGGGGGTCAGCCCCAGCATTTT. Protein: CASSLGQRGGQPQHF. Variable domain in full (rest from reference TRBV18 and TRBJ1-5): NAGVMQNPRHLVRRRGQEARLRCSPMKGHSHVYWYRQLPEEGLKFMVYLQKENIIDESGMPKERFSAEFPKEGPSILRIQQVVRGDSAAYFCASSLGQRGGQPQHFGDGTRLSIL.

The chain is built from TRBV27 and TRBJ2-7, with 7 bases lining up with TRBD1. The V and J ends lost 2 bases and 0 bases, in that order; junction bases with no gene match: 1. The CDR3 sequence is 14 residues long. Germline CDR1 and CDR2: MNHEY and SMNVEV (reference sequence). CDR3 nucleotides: TGTGCCAGCAGTTTACACAGGGGCTCCTACGAGCAGTACTTC. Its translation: CASSLHRGSYEQYF.

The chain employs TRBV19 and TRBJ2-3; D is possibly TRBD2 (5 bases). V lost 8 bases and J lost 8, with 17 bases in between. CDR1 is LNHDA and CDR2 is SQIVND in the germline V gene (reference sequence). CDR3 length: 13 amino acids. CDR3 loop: CASSLAGGSTQYF. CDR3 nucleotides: TGTGCCAGTTCGCTAGCCGGCGGGTCTACGCAGTATTTT.

As DNA, the CDR3 is TGCAGCGTTGTCGGGTGGACCGGGGAGCTGTTTTTT. This codes for CSVVGWTGELFF. The chain carries TRBV29-1 and TRBJ2-2; D gene ambiguous. V was shortened by 4 bases and J by 5 bases, with 8 bases between the two germline ends. Germline-derived CDR1 and CDR2 are SQVTM and ANQGSEA. The CDR3 runs to 12 residues.

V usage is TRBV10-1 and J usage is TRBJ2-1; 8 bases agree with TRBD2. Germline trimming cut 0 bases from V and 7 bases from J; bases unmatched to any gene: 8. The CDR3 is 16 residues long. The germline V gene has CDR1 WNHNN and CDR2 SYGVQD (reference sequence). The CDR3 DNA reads TGCGCCAGCAGTGAGTCCCCCGGGAGGGCCTTGAATGAGCAGTTCTTC. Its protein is CASSESPGRALNEQFF.

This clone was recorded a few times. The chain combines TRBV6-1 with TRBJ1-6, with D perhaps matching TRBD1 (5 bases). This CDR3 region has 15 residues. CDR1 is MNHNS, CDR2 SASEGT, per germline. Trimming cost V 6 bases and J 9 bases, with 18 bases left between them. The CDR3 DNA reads TGTGCCAGCAGCGGCGGCCGGGACTTCGGTTCACCCCTCCACTTT. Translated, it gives CASSGGRDFGSPLHF.

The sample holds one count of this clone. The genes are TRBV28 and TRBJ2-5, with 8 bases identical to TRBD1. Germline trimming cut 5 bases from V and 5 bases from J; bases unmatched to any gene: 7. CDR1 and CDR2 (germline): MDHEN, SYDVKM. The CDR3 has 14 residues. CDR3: CASSTAGGAETQYF. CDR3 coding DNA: TGTGCCAGCAGTACAGCAGGGGGCGCGGAGACCCAGTACTTC.

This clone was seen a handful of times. The CDR3 is CASSQVEAGVYGYTF. As DNA, the CDR3 is TGCGCCAGCAGCCAAGTTGAGGCGGGGGTCTATGGCTACACCTTC. The rearrangement uses TRBV4-1 and TRBJ1-2, with D perhaps TRBD1 (5 bases). Germline CDR1 MGHRA, CDR2 YSYEKL. V was shortened by 1 base and J by 4 bases, with 13 bases between the two germline ends. The CDR3 covers 15 residues.

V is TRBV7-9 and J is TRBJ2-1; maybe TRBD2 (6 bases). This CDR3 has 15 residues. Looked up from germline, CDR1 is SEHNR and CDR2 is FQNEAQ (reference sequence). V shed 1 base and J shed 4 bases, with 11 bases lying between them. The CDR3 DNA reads TGTGCCAGCAGCTTAGTAGCGGAGAGGTACAATGAGCAGTTCTTC. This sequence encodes CASSLVAERYNEQFF.

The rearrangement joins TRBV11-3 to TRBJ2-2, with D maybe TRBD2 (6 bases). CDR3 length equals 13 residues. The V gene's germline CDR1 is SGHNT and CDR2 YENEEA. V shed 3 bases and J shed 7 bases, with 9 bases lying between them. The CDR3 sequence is CASSFWRGGELFF. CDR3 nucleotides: TGTGCCAGCAGCTTTTGGCGGGGCGGGGAGCTGTTTTTT.

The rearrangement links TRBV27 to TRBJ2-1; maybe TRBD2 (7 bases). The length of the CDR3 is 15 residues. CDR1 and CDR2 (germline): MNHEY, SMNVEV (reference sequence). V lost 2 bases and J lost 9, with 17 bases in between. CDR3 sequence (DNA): TGTGCCAGCAGTTTAGGGGGCGGGAGTATGGGTGAGCAGTTCTTC. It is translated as CASSLGGGSMGEQFF.

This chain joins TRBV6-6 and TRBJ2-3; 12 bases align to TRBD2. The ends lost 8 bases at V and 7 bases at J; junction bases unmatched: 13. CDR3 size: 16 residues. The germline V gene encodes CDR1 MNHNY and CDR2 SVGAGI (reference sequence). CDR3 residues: CASLPGLAGGGNTQYF. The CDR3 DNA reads TGTGCCAGCCTTCCGGGGCTAGCGGGAGGGGGGAATACGCAGTATTTT.

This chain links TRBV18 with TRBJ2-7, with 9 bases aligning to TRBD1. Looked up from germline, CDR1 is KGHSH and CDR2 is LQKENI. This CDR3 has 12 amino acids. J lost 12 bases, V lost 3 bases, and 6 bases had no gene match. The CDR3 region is CASSPFGTGMYF. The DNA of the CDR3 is TGTGCCAGCTCACCCTTCGGGACAGGGATGTACTTC.

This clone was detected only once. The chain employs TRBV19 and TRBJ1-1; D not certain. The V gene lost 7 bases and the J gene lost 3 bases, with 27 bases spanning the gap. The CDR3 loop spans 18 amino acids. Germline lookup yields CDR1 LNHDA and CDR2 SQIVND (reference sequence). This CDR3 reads CASILRYQRTHWDTEAFF. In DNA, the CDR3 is TGTGCCAGTATCCTTCGTTACCAAAGGACTCATTGGGACACTGAAGCTTTCTTT.

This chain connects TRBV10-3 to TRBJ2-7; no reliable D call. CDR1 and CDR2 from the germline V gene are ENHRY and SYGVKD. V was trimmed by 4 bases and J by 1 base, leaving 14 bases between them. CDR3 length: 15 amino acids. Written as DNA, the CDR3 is TGTGCCATCAGTGGTGACAAGAGCTTTTCCTACGAGCAGTACTTC. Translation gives CAISGDKSFSYEQYF.

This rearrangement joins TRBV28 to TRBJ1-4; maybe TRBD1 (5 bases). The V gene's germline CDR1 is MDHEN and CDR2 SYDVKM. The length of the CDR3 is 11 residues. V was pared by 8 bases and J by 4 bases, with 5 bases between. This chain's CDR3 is CASQGNEKLFF. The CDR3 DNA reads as TGTGCCAGCCAGGGTAATGAAAAACTGTTTTTT.